Following are 7 T cell receptor beta chains from one sample sequenced in a study of regulatory T cells in long-lasting Graves disease. CDR3-region Arm-PCR and iRepertoire HTBI primers produced the TCR beta libraries. TCRdb passed the multiplex PCR reads through MiXCR, listing each CDR3 protein once. The sample lists roughly 420,000 distinct CDR3 sequences, about a sixth seen once, with about 20% in the top ten. The time point denotes: newly diagnosed GD, antithyroid drugs for less than 3 months. The TCR library was made from RNA extracted from PBMCs. The source was peripheral blood mononuclear cells (PBMCs), collected at new diagnosis, from a patient treated with antithyroid drugs. The origin of the receptors is a female donor with Graves disease.

At least ten counts were recorded for this clonotype. V and J are TRBV11-2 and TRBJ2-5, with a tentative D call TRBD1 (5 bases). The CDR3 is 16 amino acids. CDR1 and CDR2 from the germline V gene are SGHAT and FQNNGV. With 1 base removed from V and 1 base from J, the gap between germline ends came to 13 bases. As DNA, the CDR3 is TGTGCCAGCAGCTTAGCCTTTTGGACAAGCCAAGAGACCCAGTACTTC. Its translation is CASSLAFWTSQETQYF.

This clonotype has a count of ten or more. The V call is TRBV12-3 or TRBV12-4, the J call TRBJ2-1, with a weak D call TRBD2 (5 bases). Trimming took off 3 bases at V and 4 bases at J, with 16 bases between the two ends. The CDR3 totals 16 residues. The CDR3 reads CASSLNKLALYNEQFF. The CDR3 nucleotides read TGTGCCAGCAGTTTGAACAAGTTAGCGTTATACAATGAGCAGTTCTTC.

The J gene is TRBJ1-2, the V gene TRBV9; 9 bases are shared with TRBD1. Germline V lookup: CDR1 SGDLS, CDR2 YYNGEE. The trim removed 2 bases at V and 5 bases at J, leaving 22 bases unmatched. The CDR3 covers 20 residues. DNA for the CDR3: TGTGCCAGCAGCGTCCGACGGACAGGGGCCGCCAGGGTTGGGACATATGGCTACACCTTC. Translating it yields CASSVRRTGAARVGTYGYTF.

The sample holds a few counts of this clonotype. The J gene is TRBJ2-2, the V gene TRBV27; D is unresolved. Germline CDR1 reads MNHEY; CDR2 reads SMNVEV (reference sequence). Deletions cut 2 bases from V and 0 bases from J, with 13 bases between. This CDR3 has 17 residues. This CDR3 is CASSLRGSSTNTGELFF. The DNA of the CDR3 is TGTGCCAGCAGTTTACGTGGCAGTAGTACGAACACCGGGGAGCTGTTTTTT.

This clonotype has more than one count but fewer than ten. A much larger clone differs by one base, so this may be a read error. The chain links TRBV20-1 to TRBJ2-5; tentatively, D is TRBD2 (6 bases). Germline assignment: CDR1 DFQATT and CDR2 SNEGSKA (reference sequence). V lost 6 bases and J lost 11, with 31 bases in between. This CDR3 has 16 amino acids. Here the CDR3 DNA reads TGCAGTGCCCGGGACTTGGCGCTAAGCTCCTACAATGAGCAGTACTTC. Amino acid sequence: CSARDLALSSYNEQYF.

This clonotype was counted a few times. The rearrangement links TRBV19 to TRBJ1-1; 8 bases line up with TRBD1. Germline assignment: CDR1 LNHDA and CDR2 SQIVND (reference sequence). The J segment lost 3 bases and the V segment lost 8 bases, leaving 2 bases of the junction unmatched. This CDR3 spans 12 amino acids. CDR3 residues: CASEQGDTEAFF. The CDR3 nucleotides read TGTGCCAGTGAACAGGGGGACACTGAAGCTTTCTTT.

The CDR3 protein is CASSSLLRDGYTF. CDR3 sequence (DNA): TGTGCCAGCAGCTCGCTTCTGAGGGATGGCTACACCTTC. This sequence joins TRBV7-9 and TRBJ1-2; D gene ambiguous. V lost 4 bases to trimming and J lost 6 bases, with 12 bases between them. The CDR3 has 13 amino acids. CDR1 is SEHNR, CDR2 FQNEAQ, per germline (reference sequence).